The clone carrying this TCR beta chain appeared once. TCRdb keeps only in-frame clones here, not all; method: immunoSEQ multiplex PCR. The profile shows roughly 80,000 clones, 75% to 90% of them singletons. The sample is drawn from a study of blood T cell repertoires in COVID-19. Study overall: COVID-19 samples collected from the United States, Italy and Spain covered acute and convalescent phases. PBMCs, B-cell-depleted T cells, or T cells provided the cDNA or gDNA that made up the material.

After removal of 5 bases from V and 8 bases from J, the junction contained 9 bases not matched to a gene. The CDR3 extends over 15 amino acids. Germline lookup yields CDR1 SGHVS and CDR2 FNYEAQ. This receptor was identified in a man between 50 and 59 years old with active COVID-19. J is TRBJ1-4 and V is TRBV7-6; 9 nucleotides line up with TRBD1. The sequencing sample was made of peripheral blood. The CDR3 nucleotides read TGTGCCAGCAGCACCCGGACAGGGGTGGAGGAAAAACTGTTTTTT. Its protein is CASSTRTGVEEKLFF.